This T cell receptor (beta chain) was recorded in a study of T cell repertoires in cytomegalovirus infection. Study-wide background: Based on public TCR beta signatures, there were indications of CMV infection and of a matching HLA type.

TCRdb passed the reads through MiXCR, listing each CDR3 protein once. This sample has roughly 250,000 distinct CDR3 sequences, with about 12% found just once. Germline V CDR1 and CDR2: SGHDT, YYEEEE. CDR3 length: 17 residues. J lost 3 bases, V lost 0 bases, and 11 bases had no gene match. Study-wide results and limits: Ex vivo, HLA-C-restricted CMV-specific TCR beta clonotypes prevailed over the rest of the response.

Concerning this clonotype itself: Its antigen is unidentified.

The chain links TRBV5-6 to TRBJ2-7, with 8 bases that match TRBD2. This receptor was taken from a human donor in good health (CMV status not recorded). Some clones in this sample may be carry-over from other donors' samples. The material sequenced was PBMCs. The CDR3 protein is CASSLVLGRDPSYEQYF. In DNA form, the CDR3 reads TGTGCCAGCAGCTTGGTGCTCGGGAGGGATCCTAGCTACGAGCAGTACTTC.